This T cell receptor (beta chain) comes out of a study of shared clonotypes between healthy human individuals. The table came from immunoSEQ multiplex PCR; TCRdb's copy has only in-frame clones and leaves some out. Of more than 2,000,000 clones listed, more than 80% are singletons. The donors, healthy adults who were HIV-negative, had experienced no recent acute infections or vaccinations. Germline CDR1 SGHAT, CDR2 FQDESV (reference sequence). This CDR3 comprises 17 residues. V lost 2 bases to trimming and J lost 1 base; unmatched junction nucleotides: 7. The sample consisted of naive CD4+ T cells from PBMCs. As for subset: CD45RA+ positively selected. The TCR was taken from a young man in good health. Some clones in this sample may be carry-over from other donors' samples. This chain connects TRBV11-1 to TRBJ1-1; 10 nucleotides line up with TRBD1. The CDR3 is CASSLPGTGASNTEAFF. DNA for the CDR3: TGTGCCAGCAGCTTACCCGGGACAGGGGCTTCGAACACTGAAGCTTTCTTT.